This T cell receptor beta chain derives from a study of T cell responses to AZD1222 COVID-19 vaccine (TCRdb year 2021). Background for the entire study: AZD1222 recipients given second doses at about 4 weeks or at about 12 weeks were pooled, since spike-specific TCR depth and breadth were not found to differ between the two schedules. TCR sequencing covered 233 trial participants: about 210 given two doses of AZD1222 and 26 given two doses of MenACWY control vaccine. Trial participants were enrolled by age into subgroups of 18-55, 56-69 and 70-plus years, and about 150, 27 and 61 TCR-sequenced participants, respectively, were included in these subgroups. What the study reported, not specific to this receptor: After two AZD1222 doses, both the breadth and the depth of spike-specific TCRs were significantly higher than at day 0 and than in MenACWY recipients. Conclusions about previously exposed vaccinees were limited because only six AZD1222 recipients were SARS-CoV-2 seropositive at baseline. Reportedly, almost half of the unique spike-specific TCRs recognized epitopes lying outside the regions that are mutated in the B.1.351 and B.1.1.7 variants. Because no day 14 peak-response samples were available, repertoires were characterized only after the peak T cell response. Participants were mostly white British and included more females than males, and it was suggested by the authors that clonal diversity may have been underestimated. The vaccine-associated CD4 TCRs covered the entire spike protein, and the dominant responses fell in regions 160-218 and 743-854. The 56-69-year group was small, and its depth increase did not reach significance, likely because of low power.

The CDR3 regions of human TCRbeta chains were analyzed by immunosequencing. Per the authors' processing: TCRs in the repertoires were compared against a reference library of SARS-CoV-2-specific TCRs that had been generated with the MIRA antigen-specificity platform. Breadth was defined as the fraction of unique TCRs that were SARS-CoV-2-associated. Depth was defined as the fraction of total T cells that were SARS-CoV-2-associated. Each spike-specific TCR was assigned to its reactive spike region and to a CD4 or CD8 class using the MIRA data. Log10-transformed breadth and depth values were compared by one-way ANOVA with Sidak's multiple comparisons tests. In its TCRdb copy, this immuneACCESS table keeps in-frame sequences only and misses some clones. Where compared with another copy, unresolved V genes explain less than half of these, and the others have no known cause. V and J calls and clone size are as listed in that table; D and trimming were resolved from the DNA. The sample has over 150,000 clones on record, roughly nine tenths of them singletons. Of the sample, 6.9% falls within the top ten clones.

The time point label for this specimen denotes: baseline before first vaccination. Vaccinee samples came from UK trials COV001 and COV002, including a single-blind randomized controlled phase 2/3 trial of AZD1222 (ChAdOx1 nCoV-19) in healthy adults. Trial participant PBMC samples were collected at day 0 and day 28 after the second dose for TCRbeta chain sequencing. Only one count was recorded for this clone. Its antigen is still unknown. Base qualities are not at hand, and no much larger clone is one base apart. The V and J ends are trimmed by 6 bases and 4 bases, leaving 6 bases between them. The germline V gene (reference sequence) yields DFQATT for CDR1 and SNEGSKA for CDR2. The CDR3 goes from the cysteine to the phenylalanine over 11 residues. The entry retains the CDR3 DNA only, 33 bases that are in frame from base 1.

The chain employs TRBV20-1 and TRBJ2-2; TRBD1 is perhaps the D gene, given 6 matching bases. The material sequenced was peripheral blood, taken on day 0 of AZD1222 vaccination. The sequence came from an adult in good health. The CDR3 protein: CSAGGTGELFF. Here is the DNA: TGCAGTGCAGGGGGCACCGGGGAGCTGTTTTTT.